The 18 T cell receptor beta chains in this list originate from one sample, sequenced in a study of blood T cell repertoires in COVID-19. Sequencing used immunoSEQ multiplex PCR; TCRdb keeps in-frame clones, though not all of them. The sample records about 58,000 clones, about 88% being singletons. Material for sequencing was peripheral blood. The receptors derive from a woman in her seventies with active COVID-19.

V usage is TRBV30 and J usage is TRBJ1-2; D uncertain. Germline CDR1 is GTSNPN and CDR2 is SVGIG (reference sequence). CDR3 length: 13 amino acids. The germline V and J ends were trimmed by 3 bases and 4 bases, with 12 bases remaining between them. CDR3 DNA sequence: TGTGCCTGGAGGGGCGCGGCGGGCTATGGCTACACCTTC. Translating it yields CAWRGAAGYGYTF. Full variable domain (remainder filled in from reference TRBV30 and TRBJ1-2): SQTIHQWPATLVQPVGSPLSLECTVEGTSNPNLYWYRQAAGRGLQLLFYSVGIGQISSEVPQNLSASRPQDRQFILSSKKLLLSDSGFYLCAWRGAAGYGYTFGSGTRLTVV.

This clone was seen more than once but under ten times. The CDR3 loop reads CASSGGLAGGGEQYF. The CDR3 bases are TGTGCCAGCAGCGGGGGACTAGCGGGAGGAGGCGAGCAGTACTTC. The V gene is TRBV2, the J gene TRBJ2-7; 15 bases line up with TRBD2. The CDR3 has 15 residues. CDR1 and CDR2 from the germline V gene are SNHLY and FYNNEI. Germline trimming cut 6 bases from V and 6 bases from J; bases unmatched to any gene: 6.

V is TRBV19 and J is TRBJ2-7; D perhaps matches TRBD2 (7 bases). Germline loops: CDR1 LNHDA, CDR2 SQIVND (reference sequence). CDR3 length: 15 residues. V lost 4 bases and J lost 7, with 20 bases in between. The CDR3 coding sequence is TGTGCCAGTAGTACCGACGGGGGGCTGGTCACAGAGCAGTACTTC. This sequence encodes CASSTDGGLVTEQYF.

This chain joins TRBV5-1 and TRBJ1-1, with D uncertain. V gave up 1 base and J gave up 0 bases, with 10 bases separating them. Germline-derived CDR1 and CDR2 are SGHRS and YFSETQ. This CDR3 spans 15 amino acids. The CDR3 sequence is CASSLLNSLNTEAFF. As DNA, the CDR3 is TGCGCCAGCAGCTTGTTAAACAGCCTGAACACTGAAGCTTTCTTT.

The chain carries TRBV11-2 and TRBJ2-1; possibly TRBD1 for D (6 bases). The CDR3 extends over 17 amino acids. Germline loops: CDR1 SGHAT, CDR2 FQNNGV. The germline V and J ends were trimmed by 2 bases and 4 bases, with 18 bases remaining between them. This chain's CDR3 is CASSLFLSGQGYNEQFF. The CDR3 DNA sequence: TGTGCCAGCAGCTTATTTTTGTCGGGCCAGGGGTACAATGAGCAGTTCTTC.

The chain has TRBV6-5 and TRBJ1-1; D not resolved. Per germline, CDR1 MNHEY and CDR2 SVGAGI. V dropped 6 bases and J dropped 1 base, with 15 bases sitting between them. This CDR3 spans 15 amino acids. The CDR3 DNA sequence: TGTGCCAGCAGAAAGAGCGGAACGGAGAACACTGAAGCTTTCTTT. Its protein is CASRKSGTENTEAFF.

This chain uses TRBV5-4 with TRBJ2-3; D is ambiguous. The V and J ends lost 0 bases and 5 bases respectively, with 4 bases between them. The CDR3 totals 12 residues. In germline, CDR1 is SGHNT, CDR2 YYREEE (reference sequence). This chain's CDR3 is CASSLDRDTQYF. CDR3 DNA: TGTGCCAGCAGCTTGGACAGAGATACGCAGTATTTT.

V and J are TRBV27 and TRBJ2-7; 8 nucleotides match TRBD1. V lost 5 bases, J lost 2 bases, and 8 bases stayed unmatched. CDR3 size: 15 residues. From germline, CDR1 is MNHEY and CDR2 SMNVEV (reference sequence). Written as DNA, the CDR3 is TGTGCCAGCAGTAAATCCGGGACAGGACCCTACGAGCAGTACTTC. It specifies CASSKSGTGPYEQYF.

The rearrangement joins TRBV24-1 to TRBJ1-1, with 11 bases identical to TRBD1. The germline CDR1 and CDR2 sequences are KGHDR and SFDVKD. V dropped 4 bases and J dropped 3; count of bases not matched to a gene: 3. The CDR3 is 15 residues long. CDR3 DNA sequence: TGTGCCACCAGTGACCCGGGACAGGGGGACACTGAAGCTTTCTTT. Translation gives CATSDPGQGDTEAFF.

This chain uses TRBV28 with TRBJ1-2; D call uncertain. The CDR3 totals 11 residues. Germline CDR1 is MDHEN and CDR2 is SYDVKM. CDR3 region: CGAGGNYGYTF. For the CDR3, the DNA is TGTGGCGCCGGCGGTAACTATGGCTACACCTTC.

The V gene is TRBV19, the J gene TRBJ1-1; D possibly corresponds to TRBD1 (6 bases). The CDR3 spans 12 residues. The germline gives CDR1 LNHDA, CDR2 SQIVND (reference sequence). Trimming left V 6 bases short and J 5 bases short, with 10 bases between. The chain's CDR3 is CASSEQGTEAFF. The CDR3 DNA follows: TGTGCCAGTAGCGAACAGGGTACTGAAGCTTTCTTT. Supplemented by reference TRBV19 and TRBJ1-1, the full variable domain reads DGGITQSPKYLFRKEGQNVTLSCEQNLNHDAMYWYRQDPGQGLRLIYYSQIVNDFQKGDIAEGYSVSREKKESFPLTVTSAQKNPTAFYLCASSEQGTEAFFGQGTRLTVV.

The chain is built from TRBV7-3 and TRBJ2-5, with D perhaps TRBD2 (6 bases). Germline V gene data show CDR1 as SGHTA and CDR2 as FQGTGA. The V and J ends lost 3 bases and 4 bases respectively, with 9 bases between them. The CDR3 extends over 13 amino acids. The CDR3 region has the DNA TGTGCCAGCAGCTTCGGGAGCGGAGAGACCCAGTACTTC. This translates into CASSFGSGETQYF.

The count of this clone is one. The chain employs TRBV7-6 and TRBJ1-1; the D gene is possibly TRBD1 (6 bases). This CDR3 has 13 residues. V dropped 0 bases and J dropped 6 bases, with 8 bases sitting between them. Germline V gene sequence: CDR1 SGHVS, CDR2 FNYEAQ. The CDR3 loop reads CASSLAGGAEAFF. CDR3 in DNA: TGTGCCAGCAGCTTAGCAGGGGGGGCTGAAGCTTTCTTT.

The chain couples TRBV10-3 to TRBJ2-3; D might be TRBD2 (5 bases). Germline CDR1 is ENHRY and CDR2 is SYGVKD. Trimming removed 3 bases from V and 4 bases from J, with 11 bases in between. The CDR3 is 14 amino acids. The CDR3 here is CAISDGRSADTQYF. CDR3 bases: TGTGCCATCAGTGATGGGAGATCCGCAGATACGCAGTATTTT.

The V and J genes are TRBV9 and TRBJ2-7, with D possibly matching TRBD2 (6 bases). The length of the CDR3 is 13 residues. Germline V gene sequence: CDR1 SGDLS, CDR2 YYNGEE. Trimming removed 3 bases from V and 4 bases from J, with 11 bases in between. CDR3: CASSAGLKYEQYF. The CDR3 coding sequence is TGTGCCAGCAGCGCGGGACTGAAGTACGAGCAGTACTTC.

This sequence joins TRBV11-2 and TRBJ2-5; 14 bases agree with TRBD2. The CDR3 has 19 amino acids. Germline V gives CDR1 SGHAT, CDR2 FQNNGV. V trimming: 0 bases; J trimming: 4 bases; junction bases outside the gene matches: 10. The CDR3 spells CASSLDPGTSGSWIETQYF. DNA of the CDR3: TGTGCCAGCAGCTTAGATCCGGGGACTAGCGGGAGTTGGATAGAGACCCAGTACTTC.

CDR3 sequence reads: CAWCGSPSAGLTQYF. CDR3 in DNA: TGTGCCTGGTGCGGGAGCCCCTCGGCCGGATTGACCCAGTACTTC. This chain links TRBV30 with TRBJ2-5, with 7 bases lining up with TRBD2. The germline CDR1 and CDR2 sequences are GTSNPN and SVGIG (reference sequence). The CDR3 extends over 15 amino acids. The J segment lost 7 bases and the V segment lost 5 bases, leaving 16 bases of the junction unmatched.

The chain is built from TRBV2 and TRBJ2-1; TRBD2 might be the D (5 bases). The germline V gene encodes CDR1 SNHLY and CDR2 FYNNEI. V dropped 7 bases and J dropped 0 bases, with 7 bases sitting between them. This CDR3 contains 13 residues. The CDR3 reads CASIRGSYNEQFF. For the CDR3, the DNA is TGTGCCAGCATTCGGGGCTCCTACAATGAGCAGTTCTTC.